What follows describes a single TCR beta chain. Its antigen is not yet known. No clone much larger than this one lies a single base away; base qualities are absent. Per the publication, the time point label means: baseline before first vaccination. Explained via the paper, the treatment or condition label denotes: meningococcal conjugate vaccine given as trial control. Vaccinee samples were obtained from the UK trials COV001 and COV002, which included a single-blind randomized controlled phase 2/3 trial of AZD1222 (ChAdOx1 nCoV-19) in healthy adults. For TCRbeta chain sequencing, PBMC samples from trial participants were taken at day 0 and at day 28 after the second dose. Spanning cysteine to phenylalanine, the CDR3 consists of 15 amino acids. Only CDR3 DNA remains: 45 bases, in frame from the first base. V gives up 3 bases and J gives up 1 base, and the segment between their germline ends measures 10 bases. From the germline V gene, CDR1 is KGHSH and CDR2 is LQKENI.

This sample stems from a study of T cell responses to AZD1222 COVID-19 vaccine (dated by TCRdb to about 2021). In terms of the full investigation: A total of 233 trial participants underwent TCR sequencing, of whom about 200 had received two doses of AZD1222 and around 25 had received two doses of the MenACWY control vaccine. Trial participants were enrolled into age subgroups of 18-55, 56-69 and 70-plus years, which contained 148, 28 and 57 TCR-sequenced participants, respectively. Summary of the overall study and its limitations: The 56-69-year group was small, and its depth increase did not reach significance, likely because of low power. Epitopes outside the regions mutated in the B.1.351 and B.1.1.7 variants were reportedly recognized by nearly half of the unique spike-specific TCRs. CD4 TCRs associated with the vaccine covered the entire spike protein, and the dominant responses were in regions 160-218 and 743-854. Participants were mostly white British, with more females than males. The authors suggested clonal diversity may have been underestimated. A significant rise in spike-specific TCR breadth and depth was observed after two AZD1222 doses relative to day 0 and relative to MenACWY recipients. Conclusions about previously exposed vaccinees are limited because only five or six AZD1222 recipients were SARS-CoV-2 seropositive at baseline. Because no day 14 peak-response samples were available, repertoires were characterized only after the peak T cell response.

The CDR3 regions of human TCRbeta chains were subjected to immunosequencing. Per the source publication's procedure: TCRs in the repertoires were compared against a reference library of SARS-CoV-2-specific TCRs that had been generated with the MIRA antigen-specificity platform. Breadth meant the fraction of unique TCRs that were SARS-CoV-2-associated, whereas depth meant the fraction of total T cells that were SARS-CoV-2-associated. Using the MIRA data, each spike-specific TCR was mapped to the spike region that the TCR reacts to and placed in a CD4 or CD8 class. Log10-transformed breadth and depth values were compared by one-way ANOVA with Sidak's multiple comparisons tests. TCRdb holds this immuneACCESS table with in-frame rearrangements only. Some clones are missing; in checked studies, unresolved V genes explain under half, and the rest has no known cause. That table furnishes V, J and clone size, whereas the DNA furnished D and trimming. This sample lists approximately 49,000 clones; around 85% were detected once. 20% to 25% of the sample rests with the top ten.

This receptor chain uses TRBV18 and TRBJ2-1; D gene: possibly TRBD1, on 6 matching bases. This sample comprised peripheral blood, obtained on day 0 of MenACWY control vaccination. The clonotype comes from an adult in good health. The nucleotide sequence is given as TGTGCCAGCTCACCGACAGGTCTATCCTACAATGAGCAGTTCTTC. This translates into CASSPTGLSYNEQFF.